This passage covers 24 T cell receptor beta chains from one sample sequenced in a study of blood T cell repertoires in COVID-19. Assay: immunoSEQ multiplex PCR; the TCRdb copy retains only in-frame clones and omits some. The table records approximately 190,000 clones, 88% of them present only once. Sample: peripheral blood. These receptor sequences come from a man aged 40-55 years with active or convalescent COVID-19.

This clone was recorded a few times. The CDR3 sequence: CASSATTGGGQPQHF. DNA for the CDR3: TGCGCCAGCAGCGCCACCACAGGGGGCGGTCAGCCCCAGCATTTT. The rearrangement links TRBV5-1 to TRBJ1-5, with 9 nucleotides matching TRBD1. Germline CDR1 and CDR2: SGHRS and YFSETQ. The trim removed 4 bases at V and 6 bases at J, leaving 8 bases unmatched. This CDR3 spans 15 amino acids.

J is TRBJ2-2 and V is TRBV27; D gene unclear. The CDR3 has 12 amino acids. Germline CDR1 reads MNHEY; CDR2 reads SMNVEV (reference sequence). V was trimmed by 5 bases and J by 5 bases, leaving 6 bases between them. The CDR3 DNA follows: TGTGCCAGCAGTCCCCAAACCGGGGAGCTGTTTTTT. It specifies CASSPQTGELFF.

The gene calls are TRBV12-5 and TRBJ1-1, with D possibly TRBD1 on 6 matching bases. V lost 5 bases, J lost 4 bases, and 14 bases lay in between. CDR3 length: 14 amino acids. Germline V gives CDR1 LGHNT, CDR2 FRNRAP. The CDR3 here is CASGQTGFGTEAFF. The CDR3 coding sequence is TGTGCTAGTGGTCAAACAGGGTTTGGCACTGAAGCTTTCTTT.

Of note for this clone: Other DNA sequences from this sample encode an identical CDR3 as well. The gene calls are TRBV18 and TRBJ2-1; D possibly corresponds to TRBD1 (6 bases). The CDR3 is 12 residues long. Germline CDR1 reads KGHSH; CDR2 reads LQKENI. Trimming removed 6 bases at V and 7 bases at J, with 10 bases between. The CDR3 spells CASSQQGNEQFF. In DNA form, the CDR3 reads TGTGCCAGCTCTCAACAGGGAAATGAGCAGTTCTTC.

The V gene is TRBV27, the J gene TRBJ2-7; possible D gene TRBD2, 6 bases. V was clipped by 0 bases and J by 2 bases, with 14 bases between them. The germline gives CDR1 MNHEY, CDR2 SMNVEV (reference sequence). This CDR3 comprises 16 residues. CDR3 DNA sequence: TGTGCCAGCAGTTTATCCTCTGGGACTGGAACCTACGAGCAGTACTTC. This translates into CASSLSSGTGTYEQYF.

This clone was picked up one time. The chain links TRBV19 to TRBJ1-3, with D possibly matching TRBD1 (5 bases). V lost 2 bases, J lost 0 bases, and 20 bases lay in between. CDR3 length: 19 residues. Looked up from germline, CDR1 is LNHDA and CDR2 is SQIVND (reference sequence). The CDR3 protein is CASSIRAQEISYSGNTIYF. The CDR3 DNA follows: TGTGCCAGTAGTATAAGGGCACAGGAGATAAGTTACTCTGGAAACACCATATATTTT.

The V call is TRBV24-1, the J call TRBJ2-5; TRBD1 might be the D (6 bases). The CDR3 totals 16 residues. Germline V CDR1 and CDR2: KGHDR, SFDVKD. V was clipped by 0 bases and J by 5 bases, with 15 bases between them. The CDR3 DNA reads TGTGCCACCAGTGATTTGACAAGGGGACAAGGGGAGACCCAGTACTTC. Protein sequence: CATSDLTRGQGETQYF.

CDR3 bases: TGTGCCAGCCCCCCAGGAGGACGCACTGAAGCTTTCTTT. Protein product: CASPPGGRTEAFF. The gene calls are TRBV27 and TRBJ1-1; no definite D call. Trimming cost V 8 bases and J 4 bases, with 14 bases left between them. CDR1 is MNHEY, CDR2 SMNVEV, per germline (reference sequence). CDR3 length equals 13 residues.

This clone has only one observation. The V and J genes are TRBV5-4 and TRBJ2-7, with 8 positions matching TRBD1. The CDR3 totals 15 residues. Per germline, CDR1 SGHNT and CDR2 YYREEE (reference sequence). V lost 3 bases and J lost 3; bases outside the gene matches: 8. The CDR3 reads CASSSDRASVYEQYF. Here the CDR3 DNA reads TGTGCCAGCAGCTCGGACAGGGCCTCCGTCTACGAGCAGTACTTC. The full variable domain, completed using reference TRBV5-4 and TRBJ2-7, is ETGVTQSPTHLIKTRGQQVTLRCSSQSGHNTVSWYQQALGQGPQFIFQYYREEENGRGNFPPRFSGLQFPNYSSELNVNALELDDSALYLCASSSDRASVYEQYFGPGTRLTVT.

The chain employs TRBV3-1 (or the pseudogene TRBV3-2) and TRBJ2-2, with 7 bases identical to TRBD1. The CDR3 runs to 15 residues. The germline V gene encodes CDR1 LGHDT and CDR2 YNNKEL (reference sequence). Trimming cost V 4 bases and J 4 bases; bases outside gene matches: 6. CDR3 nucleotides: TGTGCCAGCAGCCGGGGACAGTACTCCACCGGGGAGCTGTTTTTT. It is translated as CASSRGQYSTGELFF.

Of note for this clone: This specimen includes other DNA sequences encoding the same CDR3. J is TRBJ1-2 and V is TRBV6-2 or TRBV6-3, with D possibly matching TRBD1 (6 bases). Trimming took 3 bases from V and 2 from J, leaving 7 bases between them. The CDR3 covers 13 residues. Germline lookup yields CDR1 MNHEY and CDR2 SVGEGT. CDR3 in DNA: TGTGCCAGCAGTTATACAGGGAACTATGGCTACACCTTC. Encoded protein: CASSYTGNYGYTF.

This chain connects TRBV2 to TRBJ1-2; unclear D gene. This CDR3 comprises 12 residues. V lost 3 bases and J lost 7, with 9 bases in between. The germline CDR1 and CDR2 sequences are SNHLY and FYNNEI. CDR3 DNA sequence: TGTGCCAGCAGTGAGAGTCTTCGTGGCTACACCTTC. Amino acid sequence: CASSESLRGYTF. The whole variable domain, filled in from reference TRBV2 and TRBJ1-2, reads EPEVTQTPSHQVTQMGQEVILRCVPISNHLYFYWYRQILGQKVEFLVSFYNNEISEKSEIFDDQFSVERPDGSNFTLKIRSTKLEDSAMYFCASSESLRGYTFGSGTRLTVV.

This sequence joins TRBV7-8 and TRBJ2-7, with 7 positions matching TRBD1. The V gene end was trimmed by 4 bases and the J gene end by 2 bases; junction bases not matched to a gene: 11. The CDR3 runs 16 residues. CDR1 SGHVS and CDR2 FQNEAQ come from the germline V gene. The CDR3 protein is CASSSQFTGAAYEQYF. DNA of the CDR3: TGTGCCAGCAGCTCCCAATTTACAGGGGCGGCCTACGAGCAGTACTTC.

The V and J genes are TRBV5-8 and TRBJ2-2; TRBD2 matches at 8 bases. Germline V CDR1 and CDR2: SGHTS, YDEGEE. This CDR3 has 15 amino acids. The V segment lost 1 base and the J segment 4 bases; nucleotides outside the gene matches: 3. DNA for the CDR3: TGTGCCAGCAGCTTGAGTAGCGGGGTCACCGGGGAGCTGTTTTTT. It translates to CASSLSSGVTGELFF.

The chain has TRBV4-1 and TRBJ2-7; no firm D call. Trimming shortened V by 4 bases and J by 7 bases, and 17 bases separated the two germline ends. The germline V gene has CDR1 MGHRA and CDR2 YSYEKL. CDR3 length equals 14 residues. The CDR3 here is CASSLADMMREQYF. The CDR3 coding sequence is TGCGCCAGCAGCCTGGCAGATATGATGCGGGAGCAGTACTTC.

This chain links TRBV18 with TRBJ1-6; 9 bases are shared with TRBD1. The CDR3 is made up of 16 amino acids. V lost 1 base and J lost 9; bases outside the gene matches: 7. Germline V gene data show CDR1 as KGHSH and CDR2 as LQKENI. Here the CDR3 DNA reads TGTGCCAGCTCACCACAATCGGGACAGGGATCTTCACCCCTCCACTTT. Its protein is CASSPQSGQGSSPLHF.

This clone showed up just once. V and J are TRBV6-2 or TRBV6-3 and TRBJ2-4; D unresolved. This CDR3 is built from 13 residues. With 4 bases removed from V and 2 bases from J, the gap between germline ends came to 6 bases. The V gene's germline CDR1 is MNHEY and CDR2 SVGEGT. The CDR3 is CASSSLTKNIQYF. The CDR3 DNA follows: TGTGCCAGCAGTTCCCTAACCAAAAACATTCAGTACTTC.

Only one count was recorded for this clone. The chain links TRBV27 to TRBJ1-2; D might be TRBD1 (5 bases). This CDR3 contains 13 residues. V was clipped by 9 bases and J by 7 bases, with 18 bases between them. Germline V CDR1 and CDR2: MNHEY, SMNVEV (reference sequence). The CDR3 sequence is CASTDRIFSGYTF. CDR3 coding DNA: TGTGCCAGTACCGACAGAATATTCAGTGGCTACACCTTC.

In DNA, the CDR3 is TGTGCCAGCTCGCTTTCTCAGGGGGCGAACTATGGCTACACCTTC. Protein product: CASSLSQGANYGYTF. The gene calls are TRBV18 and TRBJ1-2; 8 bases agree with TRBD1. Germline V lookup: CDR1 KGHSH, CDR2 LQKENI. After removal of 6 bases from V and 2 bases from J, the junction contained 8 bases not matched to a gene. The CDR3 runs 15 residues.

This rearrangement joins TRBV4-3 to TRBJ1-2; TRBD1 matches 7 bases. CDR1 LGHNA and CDR2 YSLEER come from the germline V gene. The CDR3 runs to 18 residues. Germline trimming cut 0 bases from V and 2 bases from J; bases unmatched to any gene: 12. CDR3 bases: TGCGCCAGCAGCCAAGAAGGTCAGGGGGTACTGGGGAACTATGGCTACACCTTC. It yields the protein CASSQEGQGVLGNYGYTF.

The chain uses TRBV25-1 and TRBJ2-7; the D gene is possibly TRBD1 (6 bases). The CDR3 contains 17 residues. V was pared by 6 bases and J by 3 bases, with 24 bases between. Germline values: CDR1 MGHDK, CDR2 SYGVNS. The CDR3: CASRNLLTRGNLYEQYF. In DNA, the CDR3 is TGTGCCAGCAGGAATCTCCTCACTAGGGGGAATCTCTACGAGCAGTACTTC.

The rearrangement joins TRBV30 to TRBJ1-4, with a tentative D call TRBD1 (5 bases). The CDR3 runs 15 residues. The V gene's germline CDR1 is GTSNPN and CDR2 SVGIG (reference sequence). The germline V and J ends were trimmed by 0 bases and 3 bases, with 11 bases remaining between them. CDR3 nucleotides: TGTGCCTGGAGTGTACATCGGGGGGCTAATGAAAAACTGTTTTTT. Translated, it gives CAWSVHRGANEKLFF. Filled out from reference TRBV30 and TRBJ1-4, the complete variable domain reads SQTIHQWPATLVQPVGSPLSLECTVEGTSNPNLYWYRQAAGRGLQLLFYSVGIGQISSEVPQNLSASRPQDRQFILSSKKLLLSDSGFYLCAWSVHRGANEKLFFGSGTQLSVL.

This chain joins TRBV29-1 and TRBJ2-1, with TRBD1 identical over 7 bases. V shed 7 bases and J 7 bases; nucleotides not matched to a gene: 13. The CDR3 has 14 residues. The germline V gene has CDR1 SQVTM and CDR2 ANQGSEA. CDR3 sequence (DNA): TGCAGCGGCAGGCCTAGCCCGGACAGGAATGAGCAGTTCTTC. It is translated as CSGRPSPDRNEQFF.

V gene TRBV7-2 combines with J gene TRBJ1-3, with 11 bases that match TRBD1. The junction had 4 bases not matched to a gene; V was cut back by 0 bases and J by 3 bases. This CDR3 is built from 17 residues. Germline V gene sequence: CDR1 SGHTA, CDR2 FQGNSA. The CDR3 loop is CASSLAGTGGIGNTIYF. CDR3 nucleotide sequence: TGTGCCAGCAGCTTAGCGGGGACAGGGGGAATTGGAAACACCATATATTTT. Full variable domain (rest looked up from reference TRBV7-2 and TRBJ1-3): GAGVSQSPSNKVTEKGKDVELRCDPISGHTALYWYRQSLGQGLEFLIYFQGNSAPDKSGLPSDRFSAERTGGSVSTLTIQRTQQEDSAVYLCASSLAGTGGIGNTIYFGEGSWLTVV.